Reported below is one TCR beta chain. Germline CDR1 and CDR2: KGHSH and LQKENI. This CDR3 has 14 amino acids. V was shortened by 3 bases and J by 1 base, with 9 bases between the two germline ends. The sample belongs to a study of early T cells in non-severe SARS-CoV-2 infection. The overall study: Sequencing used unsorted whole-blood bulk RNA, so chains lack pairing.

Using its own MiXCR run on the 5' RACE reads, TCRdb lists one record per CDR3 protein. Found here are 57,000 or so distinct CDR3 sequences, 12% of them singletons; the top ten hold over 1%. The sequence derives from an adult who was a healthcare worker with PCR-confirmed SARS-CoV-2 infection or an uninfected control (not recorded which). The donor label of this sample is uncertain. V usage is TRBV18 and J usage is TRBJ1-1; tentatively, D is TRBD1 (6 bases). The sample in question was whole blood, obtained at baseline. The CDR3 spells CASSPQTGNTEAFF. The DNA of the CDR3 is TGTGCCAGCTCACCCCAGACAGGGAACACTGAAGCTTTCTTT.